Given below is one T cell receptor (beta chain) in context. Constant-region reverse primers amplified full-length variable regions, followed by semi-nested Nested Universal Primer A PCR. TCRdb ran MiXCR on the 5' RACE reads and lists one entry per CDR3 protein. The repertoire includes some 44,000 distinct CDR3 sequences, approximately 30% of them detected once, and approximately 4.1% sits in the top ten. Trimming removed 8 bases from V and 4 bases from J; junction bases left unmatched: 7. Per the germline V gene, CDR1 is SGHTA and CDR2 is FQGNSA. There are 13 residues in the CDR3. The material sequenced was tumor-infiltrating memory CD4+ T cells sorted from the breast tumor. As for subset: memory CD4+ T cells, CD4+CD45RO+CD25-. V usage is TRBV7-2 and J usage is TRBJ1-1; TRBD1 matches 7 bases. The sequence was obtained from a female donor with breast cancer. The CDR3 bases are TGTGCCAGCGGAGGCAACAGGGGCACTGAAGCTTTCTTT. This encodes CASGGNRGTEAFF.